These 3 T cell receptor beta chains were sequenced from one sample in a study of PD-L1 blockade in urothelial cancer. Time point described: pretreatment peripheral blood. Produced via immunoSEQ multiplex PCR; TCRdb's table is partial and in-frame only. Of roughly 53,000 clones in the sample, roughly nine tenths were seen once. The sequencing here drew on PBMCs, taken around atezolizumab (anti-PD-L1) treatment. The receptors were gathered from a woman in her sixties or seventies with urothelial cancer.

The chain carries TRBV25-1 and TRBJ1-1; 7 bases are shared with TRBD1. CDR3 length: 13 amino acids. The V and J ends lost 3 bases and 5 bases, in that order; junction bases with no gene match: 3. The germline V gene has CDR1 MGHDK and CDR2 SYGVNS. The CDR3 nucleotides read TGTGCCAGCAGTGACAGGGGGACTACTGAAGCTTTCTTT. Translated: CASSDRGTTEAFF.

V and J are TRBV13 and TRBJ1-6; 9 bases map to TRBD1. The CDR3 covers 14 residues. Looked up from germline, CDR1 is PRHDT and CDR2 is FYEKMQ (reference sequence). Germline trimming cut 5 bases from V and 9 bases from J; bases unmatched to any gene: 5. The CDR3 DNA reads as TGTGCCAGCAGCCGAGACAGGGGGAGTTCACCCCTCCACTTT. Translation gives CASSRDRGSSPLHF.

This chain uses TRBV7-6 with TRBJ2-5, with D possibly matching TRBD2 (5 bases). This CDR3 is built from 16 residues. V gave up 1 base and J gave up 4 bases, with 16 bases separating them. Germline values: CDR1 SGHVS, CDR2 FNYEAQ. Written as DNA, the CDR3 is TGTGCCAGCAGCTTAGAAGGAGCGGCGAGGAGAGAGACCCAGTACTTC. Its translation is CASSLEGAARRETQYF.